Following are 27 T cell receptor beta chains from one sample sequenced in a study of T cell clones after liver transplantation. Here immunoSEQ multiplex PCR was the method, and the copy in TCRdb shows in-frame clones only, minus some. The top ten hold approximately 0.43% of the sample, which has roughly 80,000 clones, 80% to 85% seen once. This specimen consisted of CD4+ T cells from blood, obtained almost 47 months after liver transplant. The receptors here all came from a human patient who received a liver transplant. Some T cells may be supplied by the graft donor.

This sequence joins TRBV27 and TRBJ2-7, with a weak D call TRBD2 (5 bases). Germline V lookup: CDR1 MNHEY, CDR2 SMNVEV (reference sequence). The CDR3 is 14 amino acids. Trimming took 3 bases from V and 0 from J, leaving 9 bases between them. The chain's CDR3 is CASSLTGNSYEQYF. For the CDR3, the DNA is TGTGCCAGCAGTTTGACCGGGAACTCCTACGAGCAGTACTTC.

The gene calls are TRBV11-2 and TRBJ1-3, with D possibly TRBD1 on 5 matching bases. Trimming left V 4 bases short and J 4 bases short, with 14 bases between. CDR3 length equals 15 residues. The V gene's germline CDR1 is SGHAT and CDR2 FQNNGV. CDR3 region: CASSYRQGAGNTIYF. CDR3 DNA sequence: TGTGCCAGCAGCTACAGGCAGGGCGCGGGAAACACCATATATTTT.

The chain joins TRBV28 to TRBJ2-3; D unclear. The CDR3 is 12 residues long. Germline V CDR1 and CDR2: MDHEN, SYDVKM. V lost 6 bases and J lost 4, with 8 bases in between. CDR3 protein: CASSSPADTQYF. Here the CDR3 DNA reads TGTGCCAGCAGCTCGCCGGCAGATACGCAGTATTTT.

V usage is TRBV4-1 and J usage is TRBJ2-1, with TRBD2 identical over 8 bases. CDR1 is MGHRA and CDR2 is YSYEKL in the germline V gene. The CDR3 totals 17 residues. With 0 bases clipped from V and 4 bases from J, the junction kept 8 bases outside the gene matches. The CDR3 DNA is TGCGCCAGCAGCCAAGATCCAGCGGGAGTAAGGTACAATGAGCAGTTCTTC. Protein sequence: CASSQDPAGVRYNEQFF.

This clone was counted once. The chain recombines TRBV7-9 with TRBJ1-5; the D gene is possibly TRBD1 (5 bases). Germline values: CDR1 SEHNR, CDR2 FQNEAQ (reference sequence). V was clipped by 1 base and J by 7 bases, with 8 bases between them. The CDR3 covers 13 residues. CDR3 protein: CASSLGGSQPQHF. CDR3 nucleotide sequence: TGTGCCAGCAGCTTAGGGGGGAGCCAGCCCCAGCATTTT.

This clone has only a few counts. The chain recombines TRBV13 with TRBJ2-7, with TRBD2 identical over 9 bases. V was pared by 3 bases and J by 3 bases, with 6 bases of the junction left unmatched. Germline CDR1 and CDR2: PRHDT and FYEKMQ (reference sequence). This CDR3 has 15 residues. CDR3 sequence reads: CASSLRREGRYEQYF. The DNA of the CDR3 is TGTGCCAGCAGCTTGCGGCGGGAGGGCCGCTACGAGCAGTACTTC.

CDR3 in amino acids: CASSLGSAGGFSYEQYF. CDR3 DNA sequence: TGTGCCAGCAGCTTAGGGAGCGCGGGAGGCTTCTCCTACGAGCAGTACTTC. The V and J genes are TRBV11-2 and TRBJ2-7; 8 bases are a match to TRBD2. CDR3 length: 17 residues. Germline CDR1 SGHAT, CDR2 FQNNGV. V shed 1 base, J shed 0 bases, and the junction held 8 bases outside the gene matches. The complete variable domain, with remaining parts taken from reference TRBV11-2 and TRBJ2-7, reads EAGVAQSPRYKIIEKRQSVAFWCNPISGHATLYWYQQILGQGPKLLIQFQNNGVVDDSQLPKDRFSAERLKGVDSTLKIQPAKLEDSAVYLCASSLGSAGGFSYEQYFGPGTRLTVT.

The rearrangement uses TRBV5-4 and TRBJ1-2; 11 bases are shared with TRBD1. This CDR3 has 15 amino acids. Germline loops: CDR1 SGHNT, CDR2 YYREEE (reference sequence). Unmatched junction bases numbered 5, after V lost 4 bases and J lost 3 bases. This CDR3 reads CASSNPGQGDYGYTF. CDR3 coding DNA: TGTGCCAGCAGCAACCCGGGACAGGGGGACTATGGCTACACCTTC.

The chain joins TRBV2 to TRBJ1-1; 7 nucleotides match TRBD1. CDR3 size: 15 residues. V shed 4 bases and J 0 bases; nucleotides not matched to a gene: 5. The germline V gene encodes CDR1 SNHLY and CDR2 FYNNEI. The CDR3 protein is CASSARGQMNTEAFF. The CDR3 nucleotides read TGTGCCAGCAGTGCCAGGGGACAGATGAACACTGAAGCTTTCTTT.

Notes on this clone: A read error may account for a junction end that differs from germline. The chain links TRBV7-8 to TRBJ1-5; no clear D gene. Germline V gene data show CDR1 as SGHVS and CDR2 as FQNEAQ. The CDR3 totals 15 residues. CDR3 residues: CTSSLAPDGNQPQHF. CDR3 coding DNA: TGTACCAGCAGCTTAGCCCCGGACGGCAATCAGCCCCAGCATTTT.

This clone appeared a single time. The genes are TRBV9 and TRBJ2-7, with D perhaps matching TRBD1 (5 bases). Germline CDR1 and CDR2: SGDLS and YYNGEE. The CDR3 consists of 13 residues. V lost 0 bases to trimming and J lost 7 bases, with 11 bases between them. CDR3 DNA: TGTGCCAGCAGCGTAGCTCTTAGGGGAGAGCAGTACTTC. This translates into CASSVALRGEQYF.

On this clone: This same CDR3 is encoded by further DNA sequences in the sample. V usage is TRBV6-6 and J usage is TRBJ2-7; D is unresolved. There are 12 residues in the CDR3. The germline V gene encodes CDR1 MNHNY and CDR2 SVGAGI (reference sequence). V was cut by 0 bases and J by 6 bases, with 6 bases left in between. The CDR3 region is CASSYSGREQYF. CDR3 DNA: TGTGCCAGCAGTTACTCGGGTCGCGAGCAGTACTTC.

The rearrangement links TRBV4-2 to TRBJ1-1, with no clear D. Germline values: CDR1 LGHNA, CDR2 YNFKEQ. CDR3 length: 13 amino acids. V was pared by 2 bases and J by 1 base, with 5 bases between. The CDR3 DNA reads TGTGCCAGCAGCCAAAGACCGAACACTGAAGCTTTCTTT. Translating gives CASSQRPNTEAFF.

This chain joins TRBV29-1 and TRBJ2-7; TRBD1 is a possible D gene (6 bases). The germline V gene encodes CDR1 SQVTM and CDR2 ANQGSEA. Deletions cut 6 bases from V and 3 bases from J, with 15 bases between. The CDR3 sequence is 13 residues long. Written as DNA, the CDR3 is TGCAGCGTAGATACAGGGTTCCGCTACGAGCAGTACTTC. Amino acids: CSVDTGFRYEQYF.

The chain links TRBV19 to TRBJ1-1; D is unclear. The CDR3 contains 15 residues. Looked up from germline, CDR1 is LNHDA and CDR2 is SQIVND (reference sequence). Deletions cut 5 bases from V and 5 bases from J, with 18 bases between. CDR3 amino acids: CASSPSDFRGTEAFF. In nucleotides, the CDR3 is TGTGCCAGTAGTCCCTCGGACTTTAGAGGGACTGAAGCTTTCTTT.

This chain connects TRBV5-1 to TRBJ1-5, with D uncertain. The CDR3 is 14 amino acids. V was pared by 0 bases and J by 4 bases, with 8 bases between. Per the germline V gene, CDR1 is SGHRS and CDR2 is YFSETQ. CDR3 DNA sequence: TGCGCCAGCAGCTTGGACGACGGTAATCAGCCCCAGCATTTT. Amino acids: CASSLDDGNQPQHF.

This chain connects TRBV30 to TRBJ2-7; D not certain. Between the trimmed V and J ends, which lost 5 bases and 3 bases, there was a span of 8 bases. The CDR3 covers 11 residues. The V gene's germline CDR1 is GTSNPN and CDR2 SVGIG (reference sequence). The CDR3 spells CAWGALYEQYF. The DNA of the CDR3 is TGTGCCTGGGGAGCCCTCTACGAGCAGTACTTC. The full variable domain, its missing parts supplied by reference TRBV30 and TRBJ2-7, is SQTIHQWPATLVQPVGSPLSLECTVEGTSNPNLYWYRQAAGRGLQLLFYSVGIGQISSEVPQNLSASRPQDRQFILSSKKLLLSDSGFYLCAWGALYEQYFGPGTRLTVT.

The chain uses TRBV7-2 and TRBJ1-5; perhaps TRBD1 as D (5 bases). Germline-derived CDR1 and CDR2 are SGHTA and FQGNSA. The CDR3 extends over 15 amino acids. V lost 3 bases, J lost 2 bases, and 11 bases lay in between. CDR3 region: CASSFGLGGNQPQHF. The DNA of the CDR3 is TGTGCCAGCAGCTTCGGACTGGGGGGCAATCAGCCCCAGCATTTT.

This chain connects TRBV5-1 to TRBJ2-2; 9 bases are a match to TRBD1. CDR1 is SGHRS, CDR2 YFSETQ, per germline. The CDR3 contains 18 residues. V dropped 0 bases and J dropped 4; count of bases not matched to a gene: 10. The CDR3 loop reads CASSLVVSGTGSTGELFF. The CDR3 nucleotides are TGCGCCAGCAGCTTGGTAGTTAGTGGGACAGGGAGCACCGGGGAGCTGTTTTTT.

This sequence joins TRBV28 and TRBJ2-7; 7 bases align to TRBD2. This CDR3 spans 14 amino acids. Germline V lookup: CDR1 MDHEN, CDR2 SYDVKM. J was trimmed by 0 bases and V by 3 bases; bases with no gene match: 2. The CDR3 DNA reads as TGTGCCAGCAGTTTGGGGGACTACTCCTACGAGCAGTACTTC. It codes for CASSLGDYSYEQYF.

CDR3 DNA sequence: TGTGCCAGCAGCCCGATCTCAGGTGGCTCCGGCACCGGGGAGCTGTTTTTT. It is translated as CASSPISGGSGTGELFF. V is TRBV7-3 and J is TRBJ2-2; D is unclear. This CDR3 is 17 amino acids long. The ends were cut back, 5 bases at V and 4 bases at J, with 20 bases in the middle. Germline V gives CDR1 SGHTA, CDR2 FQGTGA.

The CDR3 nucleotides read TGTGCCAGCAGTGAAGGCCAGATTCCCTACGAGCAGTACTTC. It yields the protein CASSEGQIPYEQYF. This chain joins TRBV6-1 and TRBJ2-7; no clear D. CDR3 length equals 14 residues. The V gene lost 1 base and the J gene lost 2 bases, with 9 bases spanning the gap. Germline CDR1 and CDR2: MNHNS and SASEGT.

The V gene is TRBV18, the J gene TRBJ1-1; D is perhaps TRBD1 (5 bases). This CDR3 is 17 amino acids long. Per germline, CDR1 KGHSH and CDR2 LQKENI. The ends were cut back, 3 bases at V and 1 base at J, with 18 bases in the middle. CDR3 sequence (DNA): TGTGCCAGCTCACCCCTACCGAGGACAACCCCGAACACTGAAGCTTTCTTT. It translates to CASSPLPRTTPNTEAFF.

This clone was seen just once. The chain is built from TRBV10-3 and TRBJ1-5; D unresolved. CDR1 ENHRY and CDR2 SYGVKD come from the germline V gene. V was cut by 0 bases and J by 4 bases, with 13 bases left in between. There are 16 residues in the CDR3. The CDR3 protein is CAISESARAGNQPQHF. CDR3 sequence (DNA): TGTGCCATCAGTGAGTCGGCCAGAGCTGGAAATCAGCCCCAGCATTTT.

The gene calls are TRBV28 and TRBJ1-2, with unresolved D. The CDR3 extends over 15 amino acids. Germline V lookup: CDR1 MDHEN, CDR2 SYDVKM. Trimming pared 6 bases from V and 4 bases from J, leaving 18 bases between. CDR3 loop: CASSPGRLVGYGYTF. The CDR3 region has the DNA TGTGCCAGCAGCCCCGGGAGGCTCGTGGGCTATGGCTACACCTTC.

The rearrangement joins TRBV5-4 to TRBJ2-3; 9 bases agree with TRBD2. The CDR3 has 18 residues. CDR1 is SGHNT and CDR2 is YYREEE in the germline V gene (reference sequence). V lost 4 bases and J lost 0; bases outside the gene matches: 12. The CDR3 sequence is CASSTRAGGSTSTDTQYF. The DNA of the CDR3 is TGTGCCAGCAGCACGCGAGCGGGAGGATCCACTAGCACAGATACGCAGTATTTT.

The chain combines TRBV27 with TRBJ2-1; possible D gene TRBD1, 5 bases. The CDR3 loop spans 18 amino acids. Germline CDR1 MNHEY, CDR2 SMNVEV (reference sequence). Trimming took off 5 bases at V and 2 bases at J, with 22 bases between the two ends. CDR3 nucleotide sequence: TGTGCCAGCAGTACCCCCGGTCATGGCAGGGCGACCTACAATGAGCAGTTCTTC. Its translation is CASSTPGHGRATYNEQFF.